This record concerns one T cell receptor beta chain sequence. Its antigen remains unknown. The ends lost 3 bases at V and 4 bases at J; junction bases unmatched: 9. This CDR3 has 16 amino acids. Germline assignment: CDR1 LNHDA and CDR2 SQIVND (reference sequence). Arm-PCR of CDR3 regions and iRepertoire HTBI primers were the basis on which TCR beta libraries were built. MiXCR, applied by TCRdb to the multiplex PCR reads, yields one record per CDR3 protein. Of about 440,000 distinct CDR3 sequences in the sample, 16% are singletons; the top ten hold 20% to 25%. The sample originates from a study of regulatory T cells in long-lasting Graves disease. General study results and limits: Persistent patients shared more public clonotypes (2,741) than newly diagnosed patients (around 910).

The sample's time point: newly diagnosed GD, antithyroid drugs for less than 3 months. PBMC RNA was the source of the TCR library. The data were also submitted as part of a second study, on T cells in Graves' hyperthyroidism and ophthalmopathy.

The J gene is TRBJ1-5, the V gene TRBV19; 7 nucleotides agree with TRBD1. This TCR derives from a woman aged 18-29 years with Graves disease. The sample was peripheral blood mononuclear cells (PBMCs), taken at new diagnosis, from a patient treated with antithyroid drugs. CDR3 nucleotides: TGTGCCAGTAGTATTTCATGGGGGACAGTAAATCAGCCCCAGCATTTT. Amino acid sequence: CASSISWGTVNQPQHF.